Listed here are 28 T cell receptor beta chains from one sample, sequenced in a study of blood T cell repertoires in COVID-19. The data were produced by immunoSEQ multiplex PCR, yet TCRdb's version contains in-frame clones alone and is incomplete. The sample consists of some 310,000 clones, around nine tenths of them appearing once. The sample taken for sequencing was PBMCs or T cells enriched from blood (not recorded which). Every receptor here comes from a woman aged 30 to 39 who had recovered from COVID-19.

This clone is a singleton in its sample. The chain joins TRBV4-3 to TRBJ2-7; D might be TRBD1 (6 bases). This CDR3 is 14 amino acids long. Trimming stripped 2 bases from V and 2 bases from J, with 10 bases between. Germline V gene data show CDR1 as LGHNA and CDR2 as YSLEER. CDR3 amino acids: CASSQTGTAYEQYF. The CDR3, as DNA: TGCGCCAGCAGCCAAACAGGGACGGCCTACGAGCAGTACTTC.

In this sample, this clone turned up a few times. The rearrangement links TRBV13 to TRBJ2-1; 7 bases fit TRBD2. The germline V gene encodes CDR1 PRHDT and CDR2 FYEKMQ (reference sequence). The CDR3 loop spans 15 amino acids. J gave up 1 base and V 4 bases, and 4 bases lay outside the gene matches. CDR3 residues: CASSSGLGSYNEQFF. In DNA form, the CDR3 reads TGTGCCAGCAGCTCAGGACTAGGATCCTACAATGAGCAGTTCTTC. Full variable domain (remainder filled in from reference TRBV13 and TRBJ2-1): AAGVIQSPRHLIKEKRETATLKCYPIPRHDTVYWYQQGPGQDPQFLISFYEKMQSDKGSIPDRFSAQQFSDYHSELNMSSLELGDSALYFCASSSGLGSYNEQFFGPGTRLTVL.

The chain recombines TRBV6-5 with TRBJ1-2; TRBD1 is a possible D gene (5 bases). CDR3 size: 15 residues. V lost 8 bases, J lost 5 bases, and 21 bases lay in between. Germline assignment: CDR1 MNHEY and CDR2 SVGAGI. CDR3 DNA sequence: TGTGCCAGCCGGCAAGATACAGGCGCTTTTTATGGCTACACCTTC. This codes for CASRQDTGAFYGYTF.

This chain uses TRBV7-9 with TRBJ2-2, with 10 bases lining up with TRBD2. Germline V gene lookup returns CDR1 SEHNR and CDR2 FQNEAQ (reference sequence). This CDR3 contains 18 residues. Germline trimming cut 5 bases from V and 3 bases from J; bases unmatched to any gene: 12. Here the CDR3 reads CASSQKLAGEWDTGELFF. The CDR3 nucleotides read TGTGCCAGCAGCCAAAAGCTAGCGGGAGAATGGGACACCGGGGAGCTGTTTTTT.

The CDR3 coding sequence is TGTGCCAGCAGGGGGCAAGGGAGGATCGGCTACACCTTC. Translated, it gives CASRGQGRIGYTF. This chain uses TRBV27 with TRBJ1-2, with TRBD1 as a possible D gene (5 bases). Trimming took off 6 bases at V and 8 bases at J, with 16 bases between the two ends. Germline assignment: CDR1 MNHEY and CDR2 SMNVEV (reference sequence). The CDR3 is 13 amino acids.

The rearrangement joins TRBV5-1 to TRBJ1-2, with 7 bases lining up with TRBD1. The CDR3 loop spans 14 amino acids. The germline CDR1 and CDR2 sequences are SGHRS and YFSETQ. After removal of 4 bases from V and 11 bases from J, the junction contained 14 bases not matched to a gene. The CDR3 nucleotides read TGCGCCAGCAGCGGAGAGGGTACAGGGGAGCGATACACCTTC. This translates into CASSGEGTGERYTF.

The chain links TRBV6-1 to TRBJ1-2, with D maybe TRBD1 (5 bases). V dropped 0 bases and J dropped 3 bases, with 8 bases sitting between them. CDR1 MNHNS and CDR2 SASEGT come from the germline V gene. CDR3 size: 14 residues. The CDR3 loop reads CASSEARGDYGYTF. Here the CDR3 DNA reads TGTGCCAGCAGTGAAGCGCGGGGGGACTATGGCTACACCTTC.

The rearrangement uses TRBV11-3 and TRBJ2-1, with 11 bases identical to TRBD2. Germline V gene lookup returns CDR1 SGHNT and CDR2 YENEEA. This CDR3 comprises 19 residues. After removal of 3 bases from V and 7 bases from J, the junction contained 17 bases not matched to a gene. The CDR3 spells CASSFKPPQLAGERNEQFF. CDR3 DNA sequence: TGTGCCAGCAGCTTTAAGCCCCCGCAACTAGCGGGAGAACGTAATGAGCAGTTCTTC.

The V gene is TRBV28, the J gene TRBJ2-1; 10 bases fit TRBD2. The CDR3 consists of 16 residues. Germline CDR1 and CDR2: MDHEN and SYDVKM. J gave up 7 bases and V 6 bases, and 12 bases lay outside the gene matches. In DNA, the CDR3 is TGTGCCAGCAGCCTATGGCTAGCGGGAGTTATGAATGAGCAGTTCTTC. Translation gives CASSLWLAGVMNEQFF.

The V gene is TRBV6-1, the J gene TRBJ2-2; 9 bases agree with TRBD2. Germline-derived CDR1 and CDR2 are MNHNS and SASEGT. This CDR3 spans 18 amino acids. V trimming: 7 bases; J trimming: 0 bases; junction bases outside the gene matches: 12. CDR3 region: CASIDGLAIDSNTGELFF. The CDR3 DNA is TGTGCCAGCATTGATGGACTAGCGATCGATTCGAACACCGGGGAGCTGTTTTTT.

In DNA, the CDR3 is TGTGCCAGCAGCTTATGGGGGGCTAACTATGGCTACACCTTC. Translating gives CASSLWGANYGYTF. V usage is TRBV7-9 and J usage is TRBJ1-2, with TRBD1 as a possible D gene (5 bases). The germline V gene has CDR1 SEHNR and CDR2 FQNEAQ (reference sequence). The CDR3 has 14 residues. V was cut by 2 bases and J by 0 bases, with 7 bases left in between.

The rearrangement links TRBV18 to TRBJ1-2; D is perhaps TRBD1 (6 bases). The CDR3 loop spans 15 amino acids. V lost 1 base to trimming and J lost 2 bases, with 11 bases between them. The germline V gene encodes CDR1 KGHSH and CDR2 LQKENI. For the CDR3, the DNA is TGTGCCAGCTCACCACTGCAGGGGATAAACTATGGCTACACCTTC. It translates to CASSPLQGINYGYTF.

To note about this clone: Other DNA sequences from this sample encode an identical CDR3 as well. The rearrangement joins TRBV18 to TRBJ1-3; 7 bases are a match to TRBD1. Germline assignment: CDR1 KGHSH and CDR2 LQKENI. The CDR3 totals 15 residues. The J segment lost 0 bases and the V segment lost 3 bases, leaving 2 bases of the junction unmatched. The CDR3 loop is CASSPTGDSGNTIYF. CDR3 bases: TGTGCCAGCTCACCCACAGGGGACTCTGGAAACACCATATATTTT.

This chain connects TRBV18 to TRBJ2-3, with a tentative D call TRBD2 (5 bases). The CDR3 sequence is 16 residues long. Trimming took off 2 bases at V and 0 bases at J, with 12 bases between the two ends. Per germline, CDR1 KGHSH and CDR2 LQKENI. The CDR3: CASSPSEGYSTDTQYF. The CDR3 bases are TGTGCCAGCTCACCATCCGAGGGTTATAGCACAGATACGCAGTATTTT.

The rearrangement joins TRBV18 to TRBJ2-2, with 8 bases identical to TRBD2. V was pared by 2 bases and J by 7 bases, with 12 bases of the junction left unmatched. Germline loops: CDR1 KGHSH, CDR2 LQKENI. The CDR3 extends over 17 amino acids. CDR3 DNA sequence: TGTGCCAGCTCACCATACTTAAGGCGGGAGGATCACGGGGAGCTGTTTTTT. This gives the protein CASSPYLRREDHGELFF.

In this sample, this clone turned up a few times. The chain combines TRBV6-5 with TRBJ2-2, with D possibly matching TRBD2 (6 bases). Germline V CDR1 and CDR2: MNHEY, SVGAGI. Between the trimmed V and J ends, which lost 6 bases and 4 bases, there was a span of 15 bases. CDR3 length equals 15 residues. DNA for the CDR3: TGTGCCAGCAGCACAACCGACGGGGGCACCGGGGAGCTGTTTTTT. Residues: CASSTTDGGTGELFF.

A remark on this clone: This CDR3 is also generated by other DNA sequences in the sample. V and J are TRBV27 and TRBJ1-1; D is undetermined. V was shortened by 2 bases and J by 1 base, with 5 bases between the two germline ends. CDR3 length: 13 residues. Germline CDR1 reads MNHEY; CDR2 reads SMNVEV (reference sequence). CDR3 sequence (DNA): TGTGCCAGCAGTTTAGCAGGGAACACTGAAGCTTTCTTT. Protein: CASSLAGNTEAFF.

The chain links TRBV7-9 to TRBJ2-1; D is ambiguous. The CDR3 is 14 amino acids. Germline CDR1 and CDR2: SEHNR and FQNEAQ (reference sequence). Trimming removed 10 bases at V and 0 bases at J, with 13 bases between. The CDR3 coding sequence is TGTGCCACCCACCTCCAGATCTCCTACAATGAGCAGTTCTTC. Amino acids: CATHLQISYNEQFF.

This chain connects TRBV28 to TRBJ2-5; possibly TRBD2 for D (6 bases). Per germline, CDR1 MDHEN and CDR2 SYDVKM. Trimming cost V 8 bases and J 2 bases, with 18 bases left between them. The length of the CDR3 is 15 residues. The CDR3 coding sequence is TGTGCCAGCCTCGACTCGGGAGACTTTCAAGAGACCCAGTACTTC. It translates to CASLDSGDFQETQYF.

The DNA of the CDR3 is TGTGCCAGCAGCCGTGTCCCGAGAAGTATCACAGATACGCAGTATTTT. Its protein is CASSRVPRSITDTQYF. The rearrangement joins TRBV5-5 to TRBJ2-3; D is unresolved. The CDR3 is 16 residues long. With 4 bases removed from V and 2 bases from J, the gap between germline ends came to 17 bases. CDR1 and CDR2 from the germline V gene are SGHKS and YYEKEE (reference sequence).

V usage is TRBV5-1 and J usage is TRBJ2-1; 12 nucleotides align to TRBD2. Germline CDR1 and CDR2: SGHRS and YFSETQ. V lost 0 bases and J lost 7; bases outside the gene matches: 2. CDR3 length: 15 amino acids. The CDR3, as DNA: TGCGCCAGCAGCTTGGCTAGCGGGAGGGGGAATGAGCAGTTCTTC. This translates into CASSLASGRGNEQFF.

J is TRBJ1-2 and V is TRBV6-5, with 12 bases matching TRBD1. The CDR3 extends over 16 amino acids. The germline V gene encodes CDR1 MNHEY and CDR2 SVGAGI. Trimming removed 2 bases from V and 5 bases from J; junction bases left unmatched: 6. The CDR3 DNA reads TGTGCCAGCAGTTACGGGACAGGGGGCTTCGGGTATGGCTACACCTTC. This sequence encodes CASSYGTGGFGYGYTF.

This sequence joins TRBV4-2 and TRBJ1-4; 11 bases fit TRBD1. With V trimmed by 3 bases and J by 5 bases, 5 bases remained unmatched. Germline loops: CDR1 LGHNA, CDR2 YNFKEQ. The CDR3 runs to 16 residues. CDR3 sequence: CASSQIRTGGNEKLFF. For the CDR3, the DNA is TGTGCCAGCAGCCAGATAAGGACAGGGGGCAATGAAAAACTGTTTTTT.

The chain is built from TRBV19 and TRBJ2-2; 12 nucleotides match TRBD2. After removal of 10 bases from V and 5 bases from J, the junction contained 5 bases not matched to a gene. In germline, CDR1 is LNHDA, CDR2 SQIVND (reference sequence). The CDR3 is 14 residues long. The DNA of the CDR3 is TGTGCCACGAGACTAGCGGGAGATACCGGGGAGCTGTTTTTT. Translation: CATRLAGDTGELFF.

This rearrangement joins TRBV19 to TRBJ1-2, with D perhaps TRBD1 (5 bases). This CDR3 has 13 residues. Trimming removed 9 bases from V and 8 bases from J, with 19 bases in between. Germline CDR1 LNHDA, CDR2 SQIVND (reference sequence). The CDR3 DNA reads as TGTGCCAGCTCAGGCCCGGGCCAGGGCGGCTACACCTTC. It is translated as CASSGPGQGGYTF.

This clone was picked up one time. V gene TRBV5-1 combines with J gene TRBJ1-5; 9 positions agree with TRBD1. The ends lost 4 bases at V and 2 bases at J; junction bases unmatched: 10. Germline CDR1 SGHRS, CDR2 YFSETQ. This CDR3 is built from 17 residues. The CDR3 bases are TGCGCCAGCAGCCATGGCCCCAGGACAGGGGGCAATCAGCCCCAGCATTTT. Translating it yields CASSHGPRTGGNQPQHF.

The V and J genes are TRBV5-6 and TRBJ1-2; no definite D call. CDR1 and CDR2 from the germline V gene are SGHDT and YYEEEE. This CDR3 has 13 residues. V lost 0 bases to trimming and J lost 8 bases, with 11 bases between them. Written as DNA, the CDR3 is TGTGCCAGCAGCTTGGAGCCCAACGCGGGCTACACCTTC. It yields the protein CASSLEPNAGYTF.

The chain links TRBV7-9 to TRBJ2-1, with 7 bases aligning to TRBD1. This CDR3 has 16 residues. CDR1 and CDR2 from the germline V gene are SEHNR and FQNEAQ (reference sequence). V gave up 5 bases and J gave up 5 bases; unmatched junction bases: 12. The CDR3 coding sequence is TGTGCCAGCAGCCTTACCGGGACAGTGCCCGACAATGAGCAGTTCTTC. Its protein product is CASSLTGTVPDNEQFF. The complete variable domain, with remaining parts taken from reference TRBV7-9 and TRBJ2-1, reads DTGVSQNPRHKITKRGQNVTFRCDPISEHNRLYWYRQTLGQGPEFLTYFQNEAQLEKSRLLSDRFSAERPKGSFSTLEIQRTEQGDSAMYLCASSLTGTVPDNEQFFGPGTRLTVL.